These 30 T cell receptor beta chains originate from one sample sequenced in a study of vaccination and CD4 T cells after COVID-19. No antigen has been identified for these receptors. The assay that was used to sequence DNA from cultured CD4+ T cells was the Oncomine TCR Beta short-read assay. TCRdb called the PCR reads again in MiXCR, with one record for every CDR3 protein. The table lists about 18,000 distinct CDR3 sequences, around 60% of them singletons. The sample's treatment: 10-day PBMC culture with coronavirus spike peptide pools or control peptides (ViraFEST assay). The sample was CD4+ T cells from blood, cultured in vitro. Receptors were obtained from a human donor who had recovered from COVID-19.

The chain employs TRBV20-1 and TRBJ2-5; TRBD1 matches 8 bases. V lost 4 bases to trimming and J lost 0 bases; unmatched junction nucleotides: 7. The CDR3 extends over 15 amino acids. The germline V gene encodes CDR1 DFQATT and CDR2 SNEGSKA (reference sequence). The CDR3 nucleotides are TGCAGTGCTACCCAGGGGGCCGACTACCAAGAGACCCAGTACTTC. Amino acid sequence: CSATQGADYQETQYF.

The chain joins TRBV6-2 or TRBV6-3 to TRBJ2-6; 8 bases map to TRBD1. V lost 2 bases, J lost 0 bases, and 6 bases stayed unmatched. The CDR3 consists of 18 residues. Germline values: CDR1 MNHEY, CDR2 SVGEGT. CDR3 coding DNA: TGTGCCAGCAGTTACGCGGGGACAGGTAACTCTGGGGCCAACGTCCTGACTTTC. It encodes CASSYAGTGNSGANVLTF.

This clonotype was found a few times. The rearrangement joins TRBV30 to TRBJ1-1; D uncertain. The CDR3 runs to 10 residues. Germline CDR1 reads GTSNPN; CDR2 reads SVGIG (reference sequence). Deletions cut 7 bases from V and 3 bases from J, with 6 bases between. CDR3 loop: CASYHTEAFF. CDR3 nucleotides: TGTGCCTCATACCACACTGAAGCTTTCTTT. The full variable domain, in which reference TRBV30 and TRBJ1-1 provide the parts outside the CDR3, is SQTIHQWPATLVQPVGSPLSLECTVEGTSNPNLYWYRQAAGRGLQLLFYSVGIGQISSEVPQNLSASRPQDRQFILSSKKLLLSDSGFYLCASYHTEAFFGQGTRLTVV.

This clonotype has a handful of counts. The chain employs TRBV30 and TRBJ1-5, with D hard to call. From germline, CDR1 is GTSNPN and CDR2 SVGIG (reference sequence). V shed 0 bases and J shed 4 bases, with 7 bases lying between them. The CDR3 has 13 residues. CDR3 sequence (DNA): TGTGCCTGGAGTGTAAATGGAAATCAGCCCCAGCATTTT. Translation gives CAWSVNGNQPQHF.

This chain links TRBV7-9 with TRBJ1-3; 8 bases map to TRBD1. The CDR3 consists of 15 residues. From germline, CDR1 is SEHNR and CDR2 FQNEAQ (reference sequence). V lost 0 bases to trimming and J lost 2 bases; unmatched junction nucleotides: 0. DNA of the CDR3: TGTGCCAGCAGCTTAGCGGACAGGGCTGGAAACACCATATATTTT. Its protein product is CASSLADRAGNTIYF. The full variable domain, in which reference TRBV7-9 and TRBJ1-3 provide the parts outside the CDR3, is DTGVSQNPRHKITKRGQNVTFRCDPISEHNRLYWYRQTLGQGPEFLTYFQNEAQLEKSRLLSDRFSAERPKGSFSTLEIQRTEQGDSAMYLCASSLADRAGNTIYFGEGSWLTVV.

This clonotype was counted between two and nine times. J is TRBJ1-5 and V is TRBV27; D is unclear. Germline-derived CDR1 and CDR2 are MNHEY and SMNVEV (reference sequence). Trimming removed 1 base from V and 5 bases from J, with 9 bases in between. The CDR3 spans 14 residues. CDR3 protein: CASSLYSWDQPQHF. The DNA of the CDR3 is TGTGCCAGCAGTTTATACAGTTGGGATCAGCCCCAGCATTTT.

A remark on this clonotype: At one of its ends the junction is not consistent with the germline gene, which may arise from a read error. The chain combines TRBV15 with TRBJ2-3; 9 positions agree with TRBD2. The CDR3 covers 15 residues. Germline V lookup: CDR1 LNHNV, CDR2 YYDKDF (reference sequence). The CDR3, as DNA: TGTGCCACCAACAGAAATAGCGGGAGTGCAGATACGCAGTATTTT. Translating gives CATNRNSGSADTQYF.

This clonotype was observed a handful of times. The rearrangement uses TRBV15 and TRBJ1-3, with unresolved D. The length of the CDR3 is 16 residues. From germline, CDR1 is LNHNV and CDR2 YYDKDF (reference sequence). V lost 0 bases to trimming and J lost 0 bases, with 9 bases between them. The DNA for the CDR3 is TGTGCCACCAGCAGAGATAGTGCGTACTCTGGAAACACCATATATTTT. It specifies CATSRDSAYSGNTIYF. The whole variable domain, filled in from reference TRBV15 and TRBJ1-3, reads DAMVIQNPRYQVTQFGKPVTLSCSQTLNHNVMYWYQQKSSQAPKLLFHYYDKDFNNEADTPDNFQSRRPNTSFCFLDIRSPGLGDTAMYLCATSRDSAYSGNTIYFGEGSWLTVV.

The sample holds a few counts of this clonotype. The V gene is TRBV5-4, the J gene TRBJ1-6; TRBD1 matches 7 bases. Trimming took 2 bases from V and 10 from J; bases not matched to a gene: 6. The CDR3 spans 14 residues. Germline V CDR1 and CDR2: SGHNT, YYREEE (reference sequence). In DNA form, the CDR3 reads TGTGCCAGCAGCTTCACAGGGGAGCGATCACCCCTCCACTTT. This gives the protein CASSFTGERSPLHF.

There are a few counts of this clonotype. The rearrangement uses TRBV6-1 and TRBJ1-2, with D perhaps matching TRBD1 (6 bases). There are 14 residues in the CDR3. Germline lookup yields CDR1 MNHNS and CDR2 SASEGT. The CDR3 here is CAIRGGSGSYGYTF. Written as DNA, the CDR3 is TGTGCTATTAGGGGGGGTTCTGGTTCCTATGGCTACACCTTC.

J is TRBJ2-2 and V is TRBV7-9; 11 nucleotides agree with TRBD2. The germline CDR1 and CDR2 sequences are SEHNR and FQNEAQ (reference sequence). The CDR3 consists of 15 residues. The ends lost 4 bases at V and 4 bases at J; junction bases unmatched: 2. CDR3 in DNA: TGTGCCAGCAGCTCGGGACTAGCGGTCACCGGGGAGCTGTTTTTT. It encodes CASSSGLAVTGELFF.

This clonotype came up a few times. The chain combines TRBV27 with TRBJ2-2; 9 positions match TRBD1. Germline V gives CDR1 MNHEY, CDR2 SMNVEV (reference sequence). The CDR3 consists of 14 residues. The V gene end was trimmed by 5 bases and the J gene end by 7 bases; junction bases not matched to a gene: 5. CDR3 nucleotides: TGTGCCAGCAGTCCAGACAGGGGGAACGGGGAGCTGTTTTTT. Translation: CASSPDRGNGELFF.

The DNA for the CDR3 is TGTGCCAGCAGCCCCATGGGGAGGGTCACTGAAGCTTTCTTT. Translated: CASSPMGRVTEAFF. The J gene is TRBJ1-1, the V gene TRBV5-4; D not certain. This CDR3 comprises 14 residues. The germline V gene encodes CDR1 SGHNT and CDR2 YYREEE (reference sequence). V lost 4 bases and J lost 4, with 14 bases in between.

V and J are TRBV2 and TRBJ2-7; D is possibly TRBD1 or TRBD2 (5 bases each). CDR1 and CDR2 from the germline V gene are SNHLY and FYNNEI. Deletions cut 7 bases from V and 2 bases from J, with 15 bases between. This CDR3 is 14 amino acids long. The CDR3 reads CASIYGDPAYEQYF. The CDR3 DNA follows: TGTGCCAGCATCTACGGGGACCCCGCCTACGAGCAGTACTTC.

The J gene is TRBJ2-7, the V gene TRBV27, with 7 positions matching TRBD1. Per germline, CDR1 MNHEY and CDR2 SMNVEV (reference sequence). The CDR3 covers 16 residues. The ends lost 6 bases at V and 0 bases at J; junction bases unmatched: 11. CDR3 nucleotides: TGTGCCAGCAGGCTAATTTGGGACAGTAGCTCCTACGAGCAGTACTTC. This codes for CASRLIWDSSSYEQYF.

J is TRBJ1-2 and V is TRBV20-1, with 7 positions matching TRBD1. Losses at the gene ends were 1 base for V and 4 bases for J; bases not matched to a gene: 12. The CDR3 sequence is 16 residues long. Germline V gene lookup returns CDR1 DFQATT and CDR2 SNEGSKA (reference sequence). CDR3 coding DNA: TGCAGTGCTAGAGGGAAAGGACAGGATTGGACCTATGGCTACACCTTC. Amino acid sequence: CSARGKGQDWTYGYTF.

This chain links TRBV20-1 with TRBJ1-1, with D possibly matching TRBD1 (5 bases). The V gene's germline CDR1 is DFQATT and CDR2 SNEGSKA (reference sequence). The CDR3 spans 14 residues. The V end was cut by 4 bases, the J end by 9 bases, with 21 bases between. The CDR3 loop is CSATWDLSWGQAFF. The CDR3 DNA is TGCAGTGCTACTTGGGACCTTTCCTGGGGACAAGCTTTCTTT.

The J gene is TRBJ2-7, the V gene TRBV10-2, with TRBD1 matching over 8 bases. The CDR3 length is 14 residues. With 4 bases clipped from V and 2 bases from J, the junction kept 4 bases outside the gene matches. Germline CDR1 WSHSY, CDR2 SAAADI. The CDR3 is CASSGGQVTYEQYF. CDR3 DNA sequence: TGCGCCAGCAGTGGGGGACAGGTTACCTACGAGCAGTACTTC.

The chain carries TRBV6-4 and TRBJ2-1, with 8 bases matching TRBD2. The germline V gene encodes CDR1 MRHNA and CDR2 SNTAGT. The CDR3 contains 15 residues. The J segment lost 2 bases and the V segment lost 0 bases, leaving 0 bases of the junction unmatched. DNA of the CDR3: TGTGCCAGCAGTGACTCAGCGGGAGCCTACAATGAGCAGTTCTTC. It is translated as CASSDSAGAYNEQFF.

The rearrangement links TRBV19 to TRBJ1-5, with D possibly TRBD1 on 6 matching bases. CDR3 length: 15 amino acids. V gave up 6 bases and J gave up 5 bases, with 17 bases separating them. Germline V CDR1 and CDR2: LNHDA, SQIVND (reference sequence). This CDR3 reads CASSLMGGQDQPQHF. The DNA for the CDR3 is TGTGCCAGTAGCCTCATGGGGGGCCAGGATCAGCCCCAGCATTTT. Together with reference TRBV19 and TRBJ1-5, the CDR3 gives the full variable domain: DGGITQSPKYLFRKEGQNVTLSCEQNLNHDAMYWYRQDPGQGLRLIYYSQIVNDFQKGDIAEGYSVSREKKESFPLTVTSAQKNPTAFYLCASSLMGGQDQPQHFGDGTRLSIL.

The J gene is TRBJ1-2, the V gene TRBV20-1, with 8 bases aligning to TRBD1. Germline V gives CDR1 DFQATT, CDR2 SNEGSKA (reference sequence). This CDR3 is built from 15 residues. J gave up 4 bases and V 3 bases, and 10 bases lay outside the gene matches. The CDR3 bases are TGCAGTGCTAGCCTTTCCGGGACAGGCCCCTATGGCTACACCTTC. It codes for CSASLSGTGPYGYTF.

V is TRBV28 and J is TRBJ1-1, with D perhaps matching TRBD1 (5 bases). The CDR3 contains 12 residues. Germline lookup yields CDR1 MDHEN and CDR2 SYDVKM. V dropped 3 bases and J dropped 7 bases, with 9 bases sitting between them. The CDR3 DNA reads TGTGCCAGCAGTTTCGGGGGGTTTGAAGCTTTCTTT. Translating it yields CASSFGGFEAFF.

This clonotype was picked up one time. This sequence joins TRBV20-1 and TRBJ1-2, with a possible D match to TRBD1 (6 bases). Germline-derived CDR1 and CDR2 are DFQATT and SNEGSKA (reference sequence). V lost 8 bases and J 5 bases, leaving 21 bases between the germline ends. CDR3 size: 14 residues. The CDR3 bases are TGCAGTCCCAAGCGGGCAGGGGAGGAGTATGGCTACACCTTC. Its protein product is CSPKRAGEEYGYTF.

The chain uses TRBV23-1 and TRBJ1-1; D may be TRBD1 (6 bases). TRBV23-1 is assigned to the ORF class and has an uncertain function. Trimming removed 0 bases from V and 1 base from J, with 12 bases in between. This CDR3 contains 16 residues. In nucleotides, the CDR3 is TGCGCCAGCAGTCAATCTCCGGGGGGGCCGAACACTGAAGCTTTCTTT. It codes for CASSQSPGGPNTEAFF.

This chain joins TRBV6-1 and TRBJ1-2; no clear D gene. CDR3 size: 16 residues. Germline CDR1 is MNHNS and CDR2 is SASEGT. V lost 5 bases and J lost 0, with 16 bases in between. CDR3 in amino acids: CASSIRASPSNYGYTF. The CDR3 nucleotides read TGTGCCAGCAGTATACGGGCCTCACCCTCTAACTATGGCTACACCTTC.

This clonotype has more than one count but fewer than ten. This rearrangement joins TRBV11-3 to TRBJ2-6, with 7 positions matching TRBD1. CDR1 and CDR2 (germline): SGHNT, YENEEA. Trimming cost V 1 base and J 0 bases; bases outside gene matches: 6. CDR3 length: 18 amino acids. The CDR3: CASSLGGTESSGANVLTF. CDR3 nucleotide sequence: TGTGCCAGCAGCTTAGGTGGGACAGAGTCCTCTGGGGCCAACGTCCTGACTTTC.

V usage is TRBV7-9 and J usage is TRBJ1-5; D is unresolved. The CDR3 is made up of 16 amino acids. Germline CDR1 reads SEHNR; CDR2 reads FQNEAQ (reference sequence). Trimming took 5 bases from V and 0 from J, leaving 14 bases between them. The CDR3 loop is CASSPETYYSNQPQHF. In DNA, the CDR3 is TGTGCCAGCAGCCCAGAAACGTACTATAGCAATCAGCCCCAGCATTTT.

V usage is TRBV6-1 and J usage is TRBJ2-2; 8 bases match TRBD1. Germline V lookup: CDR1 MNHNS, CDR2 SASEGT. CDR3 length: 16 amino acids. This chain's CDR3 is CAGRPDRGGHSGELFF. The CDR3 DNA is TGTGCTGGAAGGCCCGACAGGGGTGGACATAGCGGGGAGCTGTTTTTT.

The CDR3 protein is CASSPRTGTDTQYF. For the CDR3, the DNA is TGTGCCAGCAGCCCCCGGACTGGCACAGATACGCAGTATTTT. The chain is built from TRBV11-3 and TRBJ2-3; D might be TRBD2 (5 bases). Germline CDR1 and CDR2: SGHNT and YENEEA. The germline V and J ends were trimmed by 5 bases and 1 base, with 10 bases remaining between them. The CDR3 loop spans 14 amino acids.

The rearrangement links TRBV11-2 to TRBJ2-1; D uncertain. V was shortened by 2 bases and J by 8 bases, with 4 bases between the two germline ends. Germline assignment: CDR1 SGHAT and CDR2 FQNNGV. The CDR3 loop spans 11 amino acids. The CDR3: CASSLLYEQFF. CDR3 DNA: TGTGCCAGCAGCTTATTATATGAGCAGTTCTTC.